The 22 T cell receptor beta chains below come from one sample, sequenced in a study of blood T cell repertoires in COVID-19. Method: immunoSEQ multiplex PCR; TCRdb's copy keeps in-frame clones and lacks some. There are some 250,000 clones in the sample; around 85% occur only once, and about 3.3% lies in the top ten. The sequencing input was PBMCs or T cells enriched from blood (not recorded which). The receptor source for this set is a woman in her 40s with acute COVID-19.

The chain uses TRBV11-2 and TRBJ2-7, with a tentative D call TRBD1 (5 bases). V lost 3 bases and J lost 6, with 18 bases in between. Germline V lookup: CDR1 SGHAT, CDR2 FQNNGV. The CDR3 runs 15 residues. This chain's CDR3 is CASSLPGRVPGEQYF. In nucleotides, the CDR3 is TGTGCCAGCAGCTTGCCGGGCAGGGTTCCCGGCGAGCAGTACTTC.

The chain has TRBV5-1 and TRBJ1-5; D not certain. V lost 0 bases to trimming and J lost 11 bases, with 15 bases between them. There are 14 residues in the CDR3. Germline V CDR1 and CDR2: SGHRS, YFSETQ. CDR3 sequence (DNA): TGCGCCAGCAGCTTGGTGACACCCAGTAGGACCCAGCATTTT. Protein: CASSLVTPSRTQHF.

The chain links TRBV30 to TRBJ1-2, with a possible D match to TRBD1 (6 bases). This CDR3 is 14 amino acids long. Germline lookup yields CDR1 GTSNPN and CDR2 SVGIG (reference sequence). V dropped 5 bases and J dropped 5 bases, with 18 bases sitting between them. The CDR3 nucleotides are TGTGCCTGGCGCCGACAGGATACGTATTATGGCTACACCTTC. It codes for CAWRRQDTYYGYTF.

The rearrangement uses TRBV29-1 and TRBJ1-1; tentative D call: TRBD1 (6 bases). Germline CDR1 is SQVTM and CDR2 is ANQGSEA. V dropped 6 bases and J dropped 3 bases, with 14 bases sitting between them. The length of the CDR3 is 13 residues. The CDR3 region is CSVRQVRDTEAFF. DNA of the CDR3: TGCAGCGTCCGACAGGTCAGGGACACTGAAGCTTTCTTT. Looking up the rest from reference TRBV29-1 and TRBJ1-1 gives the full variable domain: SAVISQKPSRDICQRGTSLTIQCQVDSQVTMMFWYRQQPGQSLTLIATANQGSEATYESGFVIDKFPISRPNLTFSTLTVSNMSPEDSSIYLCSVRQVRDTEAFFGQGTRLTVV.

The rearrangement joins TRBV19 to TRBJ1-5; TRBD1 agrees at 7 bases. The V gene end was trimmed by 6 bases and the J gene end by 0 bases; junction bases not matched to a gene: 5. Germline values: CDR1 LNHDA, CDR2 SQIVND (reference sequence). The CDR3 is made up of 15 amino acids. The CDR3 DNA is TGTGCCAGTAGACGGGACAGAAGTAGCAATCAGCCCCAGCATTTT. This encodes CASRRDRSSNQPQHF. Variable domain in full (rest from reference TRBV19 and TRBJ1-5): DGGITQSPKYLFRKEGQNVTLSCEQNLNHDAMYWYRQDPGQGLRLIYYSQIVNDFQKGDIAEGYSVSREKKESFPLTVTSAQKNPTAFYLCASRRDRSSNQPQHFGDGTRLSIL.

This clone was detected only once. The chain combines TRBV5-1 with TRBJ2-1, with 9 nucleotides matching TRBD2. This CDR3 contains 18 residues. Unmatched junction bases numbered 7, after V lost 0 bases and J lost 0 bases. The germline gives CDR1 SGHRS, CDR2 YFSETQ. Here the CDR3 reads CASSLARTSELSYNEQFF. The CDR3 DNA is TGCGCCAGCAGCTTGGCCCGGACTAGCGAGCTCTCCTACAATGAGCAGTTCTTC. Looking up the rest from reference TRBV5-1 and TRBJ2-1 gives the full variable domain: KAGVTQTPRYLIKTRGQQVTLSCSPISGHRSVSWYQQTPGQGLQFLFEYFSETQRNKGNFPGRFSGRQFSNSRSEMNVSTLELGDSALYLCASSLARTSELSYNEQFFGPGTRLTVL.

This CDR3 is CASSMAGGTEQFF. CDR3 nucleotide sequence: TGTGCCAGTAGCATGGCGGGAGGCACTGAGCAGTTCTTC. The chain has TRBV19 and TRBJ2-1; 8 bases are a match to TRBD2. The CDR3 runs 13 residues. Germline CDR1 LNHDA, CDR2 SQIVND (reference sequence). The ends lost 6 bases at V and 9 bases at J; junction bases unmatched: 7.

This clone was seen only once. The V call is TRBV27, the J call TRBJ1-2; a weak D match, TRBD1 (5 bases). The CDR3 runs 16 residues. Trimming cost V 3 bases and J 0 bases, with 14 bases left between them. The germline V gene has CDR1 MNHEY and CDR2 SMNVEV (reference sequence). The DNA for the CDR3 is TGTGCCAGCAGTTTGCACCCTACAGGTTCTAACTATGGCTACACCTTC. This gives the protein CASSLHPTGSNYGYTF.

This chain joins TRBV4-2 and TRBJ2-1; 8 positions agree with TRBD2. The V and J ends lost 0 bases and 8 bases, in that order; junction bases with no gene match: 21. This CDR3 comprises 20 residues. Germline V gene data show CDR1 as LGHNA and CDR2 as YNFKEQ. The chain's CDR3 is CASSQDLGGRVSGMWDEQFF. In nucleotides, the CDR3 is TGTGCCAGCAGCCAAGATCTTGGGGGTCGGGTTAGCGGGATGTGGGATGAGCAGTTCTTC.

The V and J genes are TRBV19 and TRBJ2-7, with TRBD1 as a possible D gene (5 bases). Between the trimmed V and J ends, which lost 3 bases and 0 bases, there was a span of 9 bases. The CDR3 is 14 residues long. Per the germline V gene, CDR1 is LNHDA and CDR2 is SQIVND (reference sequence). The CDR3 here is CASSMGQVSYEQYF. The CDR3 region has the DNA TGTGCCAGTAGTATGGGGCAGGTCTCCTACGAGCAGTACTTC.

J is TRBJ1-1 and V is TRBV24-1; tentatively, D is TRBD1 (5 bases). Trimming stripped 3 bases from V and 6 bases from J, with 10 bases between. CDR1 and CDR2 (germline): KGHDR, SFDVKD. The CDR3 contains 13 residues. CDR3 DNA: TGTGCCACCAGTGATGAAGGGGCCCCTGAAGCTTTCTTT. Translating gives CATSDEGAPEAFF.

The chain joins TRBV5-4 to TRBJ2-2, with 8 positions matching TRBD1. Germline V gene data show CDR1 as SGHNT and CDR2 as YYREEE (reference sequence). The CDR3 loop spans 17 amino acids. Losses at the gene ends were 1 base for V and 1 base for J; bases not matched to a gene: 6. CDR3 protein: CASSLTPGGLNTGELFF. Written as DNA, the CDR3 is TGTGCCAGCAGCTTGACTCCAGGGGGCTTGAACACCGGGGAGCTGTTTTTT.

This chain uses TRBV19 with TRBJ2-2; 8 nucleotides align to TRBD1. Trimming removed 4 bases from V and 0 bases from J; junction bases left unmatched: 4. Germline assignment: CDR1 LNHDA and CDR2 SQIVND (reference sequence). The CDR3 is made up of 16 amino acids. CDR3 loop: CASSTPGGSNTGELFF. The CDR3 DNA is TGTGCCAGTAGTACCCCAGGGGGCTCGAACACCGGGGAGCTGTTTTTT.

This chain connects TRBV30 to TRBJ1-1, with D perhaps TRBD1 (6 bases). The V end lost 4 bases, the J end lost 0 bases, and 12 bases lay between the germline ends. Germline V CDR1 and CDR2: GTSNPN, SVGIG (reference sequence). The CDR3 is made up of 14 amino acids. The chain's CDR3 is CAWILGTLNTEAFF. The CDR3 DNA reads TGTGCCTGGATCCTTGGGACACTGAACACTGAAGCTTTCTTT.

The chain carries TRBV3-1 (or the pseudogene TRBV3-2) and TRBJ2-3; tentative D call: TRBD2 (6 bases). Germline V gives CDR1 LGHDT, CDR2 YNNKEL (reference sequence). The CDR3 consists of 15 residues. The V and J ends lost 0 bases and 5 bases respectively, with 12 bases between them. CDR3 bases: TGTGCCAGCAGCCAAGATCTGCGAGCGGGAGATACGCAGTATTTT. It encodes CASSQDLRAGDTQYF.

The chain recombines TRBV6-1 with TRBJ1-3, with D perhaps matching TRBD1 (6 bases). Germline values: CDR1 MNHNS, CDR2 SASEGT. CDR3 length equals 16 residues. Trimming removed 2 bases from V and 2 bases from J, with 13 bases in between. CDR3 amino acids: CASSESPTGTGNTIYF. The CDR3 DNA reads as TGTGCCAGCAGTGAATCGCCGACAGGCACTGGAAACACCATATATTTT.

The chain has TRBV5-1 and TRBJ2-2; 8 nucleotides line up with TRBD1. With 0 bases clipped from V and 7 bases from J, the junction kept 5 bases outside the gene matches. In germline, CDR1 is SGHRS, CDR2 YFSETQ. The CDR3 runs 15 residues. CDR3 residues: CASSLAQGANGELFF. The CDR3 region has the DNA TGCGCCAGCAGCTTGGCTCAGGGGGCTAACGGGGAGCTGTTTTTT.

The CDR3 region is CSASVTYNEQFF. CDR3 bases: TGCAGTGCTAGTGTCACCTACAATGAGCAGTTCTTC. The J gene is TRBJ2-1, the V gene TRBV20-1; D is uncertain. The CDR3 length is 12 residues. From germline, CDR1 is DFQATT and CDR2 SNEGSKA (reference sequence). Trimming shortened V by 3 bases and J by 2 bases, and 5 bases separated the two germline ends.

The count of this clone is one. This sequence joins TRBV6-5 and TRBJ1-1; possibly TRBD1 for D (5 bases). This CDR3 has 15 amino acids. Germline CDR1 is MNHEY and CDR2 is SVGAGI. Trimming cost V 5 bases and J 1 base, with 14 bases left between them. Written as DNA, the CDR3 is TGTGCCAGCAGTCAACTTACGACAGAGAACACTGAAGCTTTCTTT. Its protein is CASSQLTTENTEAFF.

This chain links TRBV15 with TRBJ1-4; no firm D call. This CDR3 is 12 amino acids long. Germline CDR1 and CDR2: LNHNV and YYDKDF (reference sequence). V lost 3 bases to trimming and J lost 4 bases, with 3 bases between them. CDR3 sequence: CATSSLNEKLFF. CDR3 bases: TGTGCCACCAGCAGCCTTAATGAAAAACTGTTTTTT.

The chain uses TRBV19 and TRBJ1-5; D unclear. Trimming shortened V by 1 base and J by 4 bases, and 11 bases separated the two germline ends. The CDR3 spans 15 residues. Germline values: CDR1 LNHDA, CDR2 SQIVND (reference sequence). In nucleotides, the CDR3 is TGTGCCAGTAGTATAGCAGAGACGGGGAATCAGCCCCAGCATTTT. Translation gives CASSIAETGNQPQHF.

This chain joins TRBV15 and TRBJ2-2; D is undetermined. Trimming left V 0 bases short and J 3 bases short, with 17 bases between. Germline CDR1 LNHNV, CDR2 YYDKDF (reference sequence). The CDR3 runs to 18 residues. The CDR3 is CATSRDRWAGSHTGELFF. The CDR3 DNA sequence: TGTGCCACCAGCAGAGATAGGTGGGCCGGTTCGCACACCGGGGAGCTGTTTTTT.